This TCR beta chain was identified during a study of T cell repertoires in cytomegalovirus infection (dated by TCRdb to the late 2010s). Describing the broader study: Because public TCR beta signatures pointed to carriage of CMV infection together with the matching HLA type, the HLA type of each donor mattered for the analysis.

Reading from cysteine to phenylalanine, the CDR3 counts 15 amino acids. The kept DNA is CDR3 alone, 45 bases in frame from the first base. V and J are truncated by 7 bases and 4 bases respectively, leaving an intervening sequence of 19 bases. The sequencing machine was an Illumina HiSeq 1500. TCRdb cleaned the public reads at Q25 with fastp, built clones with MiXCR and kept in-frame beta chains. Each CDR3 protein appears once, grouped with its most common genes and DNA. This sample is represented by some 680,000 distinct CDR3 sequences; about 40% of them were singletons. The ten largest clonotypes hold roughly 2.8% of the sample. General findings and caveats noted by the study authors: Carriers of CMV infection plus the relevant HLA type were discriminated by the cumulative frequency of public TCR beta family members in the study cohort and in an independent approximately 360-donor cohort. In the ex vivo response, HLA-C-restricted CMV-specific TCR beta clonotypes were dominant, and in two of eight donors the single most frequent clonotype came from this HLA-C-restricted group.

Note on this clonotype: Its specific antigen is unknown. Per-base qualities were not stored, and no clone one base away is much larger.

The rearranged segments are TRBV12-3 or TRBV12-4 and TRBJ1-2; the D gene is possibly TRBD1, with 6 bases matching. The specimen was PBMCs. The clonotype was recovered from a human donor in good health (CMV status not recorded). Some clones in this sample may be carry-over from other donors' samples. Here the CDR3 is given as CASTLTDRRAYGYTF. The DNA sequence is as follows: TGTGCCAGCACCCTGACCGACAGGCGGGCCTATGGCTACACCTTC.